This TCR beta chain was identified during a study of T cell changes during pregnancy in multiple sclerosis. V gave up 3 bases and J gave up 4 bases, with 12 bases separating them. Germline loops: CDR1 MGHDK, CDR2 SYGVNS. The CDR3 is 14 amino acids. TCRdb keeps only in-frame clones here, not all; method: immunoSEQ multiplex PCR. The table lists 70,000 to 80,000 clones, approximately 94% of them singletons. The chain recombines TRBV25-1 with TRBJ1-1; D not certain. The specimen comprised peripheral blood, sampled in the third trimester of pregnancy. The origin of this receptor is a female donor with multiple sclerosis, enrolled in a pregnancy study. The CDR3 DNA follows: TGTGCCAGCAGTGATCGGATCTCGGGCACTGAAGCTTTCTTT. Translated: CASSDRISGTEAFF.